This passage covers 18 T cell receptor beta chains from one sample sequenced in a study of blood T cell repertoires in COVID-19 (dated by TCRdb to 2019 to 2021). Library preparation used the immunoSEQ multiplex PCR assay. The table was pulled from immuneACCESS by TCRdb, which kept in-frame rearrangements only. Such tables lose some clones; where checked, under half of the loss comes from unresolved V genes, and the rest has no known cause. The sample records roughly 500,000 clones, around 85% of which are singletons. The ten largest clones capture more than 7.5% of the sample. Sequencing was carried out using PBMCs or T cells enriched from blood (not recorded which). The origin of the receptors is an older woman who had recovered from COVID-19.

CDR3 loop: CASRPGLAPGGAETQYF. The CDR3 DNA follows: TGCGCCAGCAGGCCGGGACTAGCGCCCGGAGGAGCAGAGACCCAGTACTTC. The chain couples TRBV5-1 to TRBJ2-5; 10 nucleotides match TRBD2. Germline V lookup: CDR1 SGHRS, CDR2 YFSETQ. V trimming: 5 bases; J trimming: 4 bases; junction bases outside the gene matches: 14. The CDR3 loop spans 17 amino acids.

This clone has a single count. The chain joins TRBV19 to TRBJ2-2; a weak D match, TRBD1 (5 bases). CDR1 and CDR2 (germline): LNHDA, SQIVND (reference sequence). This CDR3 has 14 amino acids. V lost 8 bases, J lost 7 bases, and 17 bases lay in between. In nucleotides, the CDR3 is TGTGCCAGTCGGCTGTTAGGGGATGGCGGGGAGCTGTTTTTT. It is translated as CASRLLGDGGELFF.

This chain links TRBV6-5 with TRBJ1-4; D is perhaps TRBD1 (5 bases). The germline gives CDR1 MNHEY, CDR2 SVGAGI. V dropped 6 bases and J dropped 4 bases, with 15 bases sitting between them. This CDR3 contains 15 residues. Here the CDR3 reads CASSLGRQGNEKLFF. DNA for the CDR3: TGTGCCAGCAGCCTCGGTCGGCAGGGTAATGAAAAACTGTTTTTT.

This chain uses TRBV6-6 with TRBJ1-1; no definite D call. The CDR3 loop spans 13 amino acids. V lost 10 bases, J lost 4 bases, and 16 bases lay in between. Per germline, CDR1 MNHNY and CDR2 SVGAGI (reference sequence). This CDR3 is CATSSGPGTEAFF. The CDR3 DNA follows: TGTGCCACCTCGTCGGGTCCGGGCACTGAAGCTTTCTTT.

This rearrangement joins TRBV6-1 to TRBJ2-4; no clear D. The CDR3 is made up of 13 amino acids. Germline loops: CDR1 MNHNS, CDR2 SASEGT. V shed 1 base and J shed 6 bases, with 7 bases lying between them. CDR3 amino acids: CASSEGTGNIQYF. Written as DNA, the CDR3 is TGTGCCAGCAGTGAAGGTACGGGAAACATTCAGTACTTC.

The chain combines TRBV30 with TRBJ1-1; weak D call: TRBD1 (6 bases). Trimming cost V 0 bases and J 1 base, with 9 bases left between them. Per germline, CDR1 GTSNPN and CDR2 SVGIG (reference sequence). There are 14 residues in the CDR3. Here the CDR3 DNA reads TGTGCCTGGAGTGTAGGGACATCGAACACTGAAGCTTTCTTT. This sequence encodes CAWSVGTSNTEAFF. The full variable domain, in which reference TRBV30 and TRBJ1-1 provide the parts outside the CDR3, is SQTIHQWPATLVQPVGSPLSLECTVEGTSNPNLYWYRQAAGRGLQLLFYSVGIGQISSEVPQNLSASRPQDRQFILSSKKLLLSDSGFYLCAWSVGTSNTEAFFGQGTRLTVV.

The chain uses TRBV4-1 and TRBJ1-2; D uncertain. Per germline, CDR1 MGHRA and CDR2 YSYEKL. V dropped 4 bases and J dropped 0 bases, with 9 bases sitting between them. CDR3 length: 14 residues. CDR3 sequence (DNA): TGCGCCAGCAGCCCGTCGATAGCTAACTATGGCTACACCTTC. This encodes CASSPSIANYGYTF.

This chain links TRBV10-3 with TRBJ2-1; tentatively, D is TRBD1 (6 bases). Germline loops: CDR1 ENHRY, CDR2 SYGVKD. The CDR3 has 12 amino acids. Trimming took 9 bases from V and 3 from J, leaving 9 bases between them. Written as DNA, the CDR3 is TGTGCCATAGCGGACAGCTACAATGAGCAGTTCTTC. Amino acid sequence: CAIADSYNEQFF.

The V call is TRBV6-1, the J call TRBJ1-3; a possible D gene is TRBD1 (6 bases). The CDR3 covers 15 residues. Trimming cost V 1 base and J 5 bases, with 12 bases left between them. Germline loops: CDR1 MNHNS, CDR2 SASEGT. The CDR3, as DNA: TGTGCCAGCAGTGAAGTCGGACAGCTTAGAAACACCATATATTTT. The encoded protein is CASSEVGQLRNTIYF.

The count of this clone is one. This rearrangement joins TRBV6-5 to TRBJ1-2; TRBD1 matches 7 bases. V lost 5 bases to trimming and J lost 2 bases; unmatched junction nucleotides: 5. Germline loops: CDR1 MNHEY, CDR2 SVGAGI. This CDR3 region has 14 residues. As DNA, the CDR3 is TGTGCCAGCAGTCGACAGGGAGTGAACTATGGCTACACCTTC. Its protein is CASSRQGVNYGYTF.

This clone was detected once. The V call is TRBV6-5, the J call TRBJ2-1; the match to TRBD1 covers 7 bases. The CDR3 is made up of 16 amino acids. Per germline, CDR1 MNHEY and CDR2 SVGAGI. The ends lost 0 bases at V and 0 bases at J; junction bases unmatched: 2. CDR3 sequence (DNA): TGTGCCAGCAGTTACTCGGGGACAGACTCCTACAATGAGCAGTTCTTC. Encoded protein: CASSYSGTDSYNEQFF.

This clone was recorded once. J is TRBJ2-7 and V is TRBV30; possibly TRBD1 for D (6 bases). In germline, CDR1 is GTSNPN, CDR2 SVGIG (reference sequence). The V and J ends lost 2 bases and 4 bases respectively, with 15 bases between them. The CDR3 totals 14 residues. This CDR3 is CAWSLGVGAYEQYV. Written as DNA, the CDR3 is TGTGCCTGGAGTCTCGGGGTGGGGGCTTACGAGCAGTACGTC.

J is TRBJ1-1 and V is TRBV30; D remains ambiguous. Trimming shortened V by 6 bases and J by 8 bases, and 13 bases separated the two germline ends. CDR3 length equals 11 residues. The germline V gene has CDR1 GTSNPN and CDR2 SVGIG (reference sequence). CDR3 coding DNA: TGTGCCTGTCCGACTGGTACCGAAGCTTTCTTT. Translating gives CACPTGTEAFF.

In this sample, this clone turned up a few times. The chain recombines TRBV2 with TRBJ2-5; D gene uncertain. The CDR3 totals 11 residues. The germline CDR1 and CDR2 sequences are SNHLY and FYNNEI. V was pared by 7 bases and J by 2 bases, with 5 bases between. The CDR3 nucleotides read TGTGCCAGCACCCCGCAAGAGACCCAGTACTTC. Translation: CASTPQETQYF.

CDR3 sequence (DNA): TGTGCCAGTAGTCGGGGGGACAGGGGCACAGATACGCAGTATTTT. Protein product: CASSRGDRGTDTQYF. The chain couples TRBV19 to TRBJ2-3; the match to TRBD1 covers 9 bases. Germline assignment: CDR1 LNHDA and CDR2 SQIVND (reference sequence). V lost 5 bases to trimming and J lost 1 base; unmatched junction nucleotides: 4. This CDR3 contains 15 residues.

This rearrangement joins TRBV3-1 (or the pseudogene TRBV3-2) to TRBJ2-7; the D gene is possibly TRBD1 (6 bases). V shed 4 bases and J shed 6 bases, with 13 bases lying between them. The germline V gene encodes CDR1 LGHDT and CDR2 YNNKEL (reference sequence). CDR3 length: 13 residues. The CDR3 region is CASSRDRTGEQYF. For the CDR3, the DNA is TGTGCCAGCAGCCGCGACAGGACGGGCGAGCAGTACTTC.

The chain combines TRBV27 with TRBJ2-3, with 9 bases lining up with TRBD1. The germline V gene encodes CDR1 MNHEY and CDR2 SMNVEV (reference sequence). V lost 4 bases to trimming and J lost 3 bases; unmatched junction nucleotides: 11. This CDR3 has 17 residues. Here the CDR3 reads CASSSRRTGGGTDTQYF. The CDR3 bases are TGTGCCAGCAGTTCACGACGAACAGGGGGCGGTACAGATACGCAGTATTTT.

This clone was seen only once. V usage is TRBV29-1 and J usage is TRBJ2-1; 7 positions match TRBD1. Germline trimming cut 0 bases from V and 4 bases from J; bases unmatched to any gene: 21. The CDR3 consists of 20 residues. The germline gives CDR1 SQVTM, CDR2 ANQGSEA. The CDR3 nucleotides read TGCAGCGTTGAAGACCTCCAGGGGGTTATTAAGATTAGTCGTTACAATGAGCAGTTCTTC. Its protein is CSVEDLQGVIKISRYNEQFF.